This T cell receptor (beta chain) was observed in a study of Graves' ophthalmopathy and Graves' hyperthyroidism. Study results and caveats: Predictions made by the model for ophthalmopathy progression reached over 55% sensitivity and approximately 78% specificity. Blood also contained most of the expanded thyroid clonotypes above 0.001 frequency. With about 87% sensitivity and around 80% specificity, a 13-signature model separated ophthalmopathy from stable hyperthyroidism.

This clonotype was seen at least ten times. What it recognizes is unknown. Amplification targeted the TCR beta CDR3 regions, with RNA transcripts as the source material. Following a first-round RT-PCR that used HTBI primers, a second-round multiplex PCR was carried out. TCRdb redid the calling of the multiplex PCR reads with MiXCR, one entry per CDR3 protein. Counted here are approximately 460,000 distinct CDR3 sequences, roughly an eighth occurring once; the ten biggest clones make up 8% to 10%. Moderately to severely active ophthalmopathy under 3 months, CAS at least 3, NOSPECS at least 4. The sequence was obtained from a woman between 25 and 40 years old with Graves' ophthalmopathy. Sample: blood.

In DNA form, the CDR3 reads TGCAGTGCATGGACAGGGGATGATGAAGCTTTCTTT. Its translation is CSAWTGDDEAFF. The chain couples TRBV20-1 to TRBJ1-1, with TRBD1 matching 9 bases. The CDR3 has 12 amino acids. The ends lost 6 bases at V and 7 bases at J; junction bases unmatched: 6. The germline gives CDR1 DFQATT, CDR2 SNEGSKA (reference sequence).